Following are 14 T cell receptor beta chains from one sample sequenced in a study of control samples from healthy donors and cancer patients. Generated by immunoSEQ multiplex PCR, the TCRdb table keeps only in-frame clones and is missing some. The repertoire table contains about 200,000 clones. Sequencing used blood. These receptors were obtained from a woman aged 25 to 39 in good health.

J is TRBJ1-2 and V is TRBV19; D perhaps matches TRBD1 (5 bases). The V gene's germline CDR1 is LNHDA and CDR2 SQIVND (reference sequence). This CDR3 region has 15 residues. Between the trimmed V and J ends, which lost 4 bases and 10 bases, there was a span of 22 bases. The DNA for the CDR3 is TGTGCCAGTAGTACTCCGACGCAGGGAGAACTCGACTACACCTTC. Encoded protein: CASSTPTQGELDYTF.

Here the CDR3 reads CASSKTSGGRYEQYF. The CDR3 DNA reads as TGTGCCAGCAGCAAGACTAGCGGGGGGAGATACGAGCAGTACTTC. This chain connects TRBV3-1 (or the pseudogene TRBV3-2) to TRBJ2-7; 13 bases map to TRBD2. The CDR3 has 15 residues. Trimming took 5 bases from V and 4 from J; bases not matched to a gene: 5. CDR1 and CDR2 (germline): LGHDT, YNNKEL (reference sequence).

CDR3 nucleotides: TGTGCCAGCGGCCGAAGGCGGGGTGGCACAGATACGCAGTATTTT. This sequence encodes CASGRRRGGTDTQYF. The chain carries TRBV2 and TRBJ2-3; possible D gene TRBD2, 6 bases. Germline CDR1 SNHLY, CDR2 FYNNEI. The CDR3 runs 15 residues. Trimming removed 8 bases at V and 1 base at J, with 16 bases between.

V and J are TRBV27 and TRBJ2-1, with 11 nucleotides matching TRBD2. Looked up from germline, CDR1 is MNHEY and CDR2 is SMNVEV (reference sequence). The CDR3 totals 20 residues. Losses at the gene ends were 3 bases for V and 0 bases for J; bases not matched to a gene: 13. CDR3 DNA: TGTGCCAGCAGTTTCCTAACCCCGGCTAGCGGGGGGTCCTCCTACAATGAGCAGTTCTTC. Its translation is CASSFLTPASGGSSYNEQFF.

The V gene is TRBV6-4, the J gene TRBJ1-1, with 8 bases identical to TRBD1. From germline, CDR1 is MRHNA and CDR2 SNTAGT. The CDR3 is 17 residues long. V shed 5 bases and J 5 bases; nucleotides not matched to a gene: 16. CDR3: CASSQIGQGGGSTEAFF. CDR3 sequence (DNA): TGTGCCAGCAGTCAAATAGGACAGGGCGGGGGAAGTACTGAAGCTTTCTTT.

This chain uses TRBV28 with TRBJ2-7; D unclear. V was cut by 2 bases and J by 3 bases, with 8 bases left in between. Per the germline V gene, CDR1 is MDHEN and CDR2 is SYDVKM. The CDR3 sequence is 13 residues long. The CDR3 sequence: CASSLTLGYEQYF. Written as DNA, the CDR3 is TGTGCCAGCAGTTTAACCCTGGGCTACGAGCAGTACTTC.

The genes are TRBV28 and TRBJ2-4; D unclear. The CDR3 has 15 amino acids. Germline CDR1 and CDR2: MDHEN and SYDVKM. The ends were cut back, 5 bases at V and 7 bases at J, with 18 bases in the middle. The CDR3 loop is CASSHGRVLWNIQYF. In nucleotides, the CDR3 is TGTGCCAGCAGTCACGGAAGGGTTCTCTGGAACATTCAGTACTTC.

The chain links TRBV12-3 or TRBV12-4 to TRBJ1-2; D unclear. The CDR3 covers 13 residues. V lost 6 bases and J 8 bases, leaving 16 bases between the germline ends. The CDR3, as DNA: TGTGCCAGCAGAATATTCGAGGGTTACGGCTACACCTTC. It yields the protein CASRIFEGYGYTF.

V usage is TRBV18 and J usage is TRBJ1-2, with D perhaps TRBD1 (6 bases). The CDR3 is made up of 13 amino acids. CDR1 is KGHSH, CDR2 LQKENI, per germline. The germline V and J ends were trimmed by 3 bases and 3 bases, with 8 bases remaining between them. CDR3: CASSPGQHYGYTF. In DNA, the CDR3 is TGTGCCAGCTCACCTGGACAGCACTATGGCTACACCTTC.

This chain connects TRBV5-1 to TRBJ1-6, with D maybe TRBD1 (5 bases). This CDR3 is 14 amino acids long. Trimming shortened V by 7 bases and J by 5 bases, and 13 bases separated the two germline ends. CDR1 is SGHRS and CDR2 is YFSETQ in the germline V gene. The CDR3 is CASRGEGNNSPLHF. The CDR3 nucleotides are TGCGCCAGCCGGGGAGAGGGGAATAATTCACCCCTCCACTTT.

This rearrangement joins TRBV7-9 to TRBJ2-7; 11 positions match TRBD1. Per germline, CDR1 SEHNR and CDR2 FQNEAQ (reference sequence). The CDR3 is 15 residues long. Losses at the gene ends were 6 bases for V and 6 bases for J; bases not matched to a gene: 10. CDR3 in amino acids: CASSRTGQGGIEQYF. DNA for the CDR3: TGTGCCAGCAGTCGTACGGGACAGGGGGGGATCGAGCAGTACTTC.

The chain combines TRBV11-2 with TRBJ1-2; no reliable D call. Germline loops: CDR1 SGHAT, CDR2 FQNNGV. This CDR3 contains 12 residues. Trimming removed 0 bases at V and 6 bases at J, with 5 bases between. For the CDR3, the DNA is TGTGCCAGCAGCTTAGATGGGAATGGCTACACCTTC. Translation: CASSLDGNGYTF.

This chain links TRBV7-9 with TRBJ1-2; possible D gene TRBD1, 6 bases. Germline CDR1 and CDR2: SEHNR and FQNEAQ (reference sequence). The CDR3 contains 14 residues. Trimming pared 4 bases from V and 7 bases from J, leaving 16 bases between. The DNA of the CDR3 is TGTGCCAGCAGCTCACAGGGCGGCATTCCTGGCTACACCTTC. It specifies CASSSQGGIPGYTF.

This chain links TRBV19 with TRBJ1-5; D is ambiguous. This CDR3 is built from 15 residues. Trimming left V 1 base short and J 0 bases short, with 7 bases between. Per the germline V gene, CDR1 is LNHDA and CDR2 is SQIVND (reference sequence). Here the CDR3 reads CASSIGRDSNQPQHF. The CDR3 DNA follows: TGTGCCAGTAGTATAGGTAGGGATAGCAATCAGCCCCAGCATTTT. Full variable domain (rest looked up from reference TRBV19 and TRBJ1-5): DGGITQSPKYLFRKEGQNVTLSCEQNLNHDAMYWYRQDPGQGLRLIYYSQIVNDFQKGDIAEGYSVSREKKESFPLTVTSAQKNPTAFYLCASSIGRDSNQPQHFGDGTRLSIL.